Listed here are 6 T cell receptor beta chains from one sample, sequenced in a study of shared clonotypes between healthy human individuals. Naive CD8 cells comprised CD45RO-negative, CCR7-positively selected cells, excluding terminally differentiated effector memory CD45RA+ cells. Profiling relied on immunoSEQ multiplex PCR, and the TCRdb table lists in-frame clones only, not all of them. The sample records under 1 million clones, roughly 96% being singletons. The sequenced sample was naive CD8+ T cells sorted from blood. The receptors stem from a man aged 30 to 39 in good health.

The CDR3 loop reads CASSSDPHRDLYEQYF. As DNA, the CDR3 is TGTGCCAGCAGTTCTGACCCGCACAGGGATCTCTACGAGCAGTACTTC. The chain uses TRBV7-2 and TRBJ2-7, with a possible D match to TRBD1 (6 bases). V lost 6 bases, J lost 3 bases, and 21 bases lay in between. The germline gives CDR1 SGHTA, CDR2 FQGNSA. This CDR3 region has 16 residues.

The chain couples TRBV13 to TRBJ1-4, with unresolved D. This CDR3 is 11 amino acids long. Germline assignment: CDR1 PRHDT and CDR2 FYEKMQ (reference sequence). The V gene lost 7 bases and the J gene lost 8 bases, with 8 bases spanning the gap. The CDR3 DNA follows: TGTGCCAGCACTTTGGGAGAAAAACTGTTTTTT. This codes for CASTLGEKLFF.

The chain recombines TRBV9 with TRBJ2-7; 9 bases map to TRBD1. V trimming: 3 bases; J trimming: 3 bases; junction bases outside the gene matches: 7. This CDR3 has 15 residues. Per the germline V gene, CDR1 is SGDLS and CDR2 is YYNGEE. The CDR3 region has the DNA TGTGCCAGCAGCGCCGGACAGGGGCTCCACTACGAGCAGTACTTC. Amino acids: CASSAGQGLHYEQYF.

This clone was seen only once. The V and J genes are TRBV4-3 and TRBJ2-5, with 13 bases matching TRBD2. This CDR3 is 17 amino acids long. Trimming took 3 bases from V and 3 from J; bases not matched to a gene: 7. Germline CDR1 is LGHNA and CDR2 is YSLEER. CDR3 protein: CASSHLSGLAGEETQYF. DNA for the CDR3: TGCGCCAGCAGCCACTTGAGTGGACTAGCGGGAGAAGAGACCCAGTACTTC.

V usage is TRBV7-9 and J usage is TRBJ2-7; TRBD2 agrees at 9 bases. CDR1 is SEHNR, CDR2 FQNEAQ, per germline (reference sequence). Losses at the gene ends were 11 bases for V and 5 bases for J; bases not matched to a gene: 10. The CDR3 sequence is 13 residues long. Written as DNA, the CDR3 is TGTGCCGTCGCGGGGGGGAGCGCAGACGAGCAGTACTTC. Translated, it gives CAVAGGSADEQYF.

This clone was detected once. V and J are TRBV7-3 and TRBJ2-2, with D uncertain. Germline V gene lookup returns CDR1 SGHTA and CDR2 FQGTGA. The CDR3 is 13 residues long. V gave up 2 bases and J gave up 6 bases, with 7 bases separating them. CDR3 sequence: CASSLGGAGELFF. CDR3 in DNA: TGTGCCAGCAGCTTAGGTGGAGCCGGGGAGCTGTTTTTT.